The T cell receptor (beta chain) described here comes from a study of T cells after yellow fever vaccination. Study-wide points: Weaker, the secondary response had a peak occurring faster, on day 5 versus 15. A small proportion of clonotypes was detected in both the CD4 and CD8 compartments. Reappearing after the booster were most of the clones from primary vaccination (less than 97% CD4, approximately 88% CD8).

TCRdb independently ran MiXCR on the 5' RACE reads; one entry per CDR3 protein. The sample lists about 300,000 distinct CDR3 sequences; roughly 4.3% were seen once. This clonotype came up many times. The target antigen is unknown. Trimming removed 10 bases from V and 0 bases from J, with 17 bases in between. CDR1 MDHEN and CDR2 SYDVKM come from the germline V gene. The CDR3 contains 15 residues. This TCR was sampled from a man between 18 and 29 years old who received the YFV17D yellow fever vaccine. This specimen was PBMCs, taken 5 days after the yellow fever booster vaccination. This chain joins TRBV28 and TRBJ2-3, with TRBD2 as a possible D gene (5 bases). DNA of the CDR3: TGTGCCACCGGAGGTCGGGCGGCTAGCACAGATACGCAGTATTTT. Protein sequence: CATGGRAASTDTQYF.